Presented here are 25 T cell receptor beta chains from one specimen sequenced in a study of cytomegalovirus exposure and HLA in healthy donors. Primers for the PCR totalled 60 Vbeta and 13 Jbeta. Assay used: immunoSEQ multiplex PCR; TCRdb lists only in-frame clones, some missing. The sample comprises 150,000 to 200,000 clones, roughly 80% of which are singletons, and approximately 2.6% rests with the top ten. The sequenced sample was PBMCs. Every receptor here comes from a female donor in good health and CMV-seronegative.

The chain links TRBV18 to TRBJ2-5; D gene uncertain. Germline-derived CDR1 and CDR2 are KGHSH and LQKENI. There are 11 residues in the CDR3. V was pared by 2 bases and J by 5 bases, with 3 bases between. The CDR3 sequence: CASSPAETQYF. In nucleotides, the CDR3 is TGTGCCAGCTCACCAGCGGAGACCCAGTACTTC.

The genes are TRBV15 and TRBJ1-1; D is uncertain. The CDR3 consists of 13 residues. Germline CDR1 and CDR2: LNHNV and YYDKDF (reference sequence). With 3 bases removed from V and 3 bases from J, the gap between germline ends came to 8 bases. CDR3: CATSRGGHTEAFF. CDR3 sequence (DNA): TGTGCCACCAGCAGGGGAGGGCACACTGAAGCTTTCTTT.

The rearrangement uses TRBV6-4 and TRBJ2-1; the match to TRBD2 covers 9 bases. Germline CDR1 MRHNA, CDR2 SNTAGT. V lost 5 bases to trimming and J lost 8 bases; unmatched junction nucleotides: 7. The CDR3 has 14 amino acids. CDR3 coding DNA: TGTGCCAGCAGTCGGGACGGCGGGAGGGATGAGCAGTTCTTC. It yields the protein CASSRDGGRDEQFF.

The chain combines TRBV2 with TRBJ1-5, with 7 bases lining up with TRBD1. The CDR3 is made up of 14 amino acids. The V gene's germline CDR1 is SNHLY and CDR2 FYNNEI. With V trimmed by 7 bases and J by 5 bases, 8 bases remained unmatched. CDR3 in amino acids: CASKGDSIDQPQHF. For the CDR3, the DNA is TGTGCCAGCAAGGGGGACAGTATCGATCAGCCCCAGCATTTT.

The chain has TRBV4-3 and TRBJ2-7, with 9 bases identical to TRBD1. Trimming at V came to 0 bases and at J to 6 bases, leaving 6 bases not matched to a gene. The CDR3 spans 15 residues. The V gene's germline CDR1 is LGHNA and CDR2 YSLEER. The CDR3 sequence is CASSQDWGQGREQYF. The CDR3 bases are TGCGCCAGCAGCCAAGATTGGGGACAGGGACGCGAGCAGTACTTC.

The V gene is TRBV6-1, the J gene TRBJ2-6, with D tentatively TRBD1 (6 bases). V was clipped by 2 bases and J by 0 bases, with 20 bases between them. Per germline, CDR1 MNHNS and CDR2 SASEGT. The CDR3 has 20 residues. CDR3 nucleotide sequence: TGTGCCAGCAGTGAAATTCCAGGGGTTGGCGTGAACTCTGGGGCCAACGTCCTGACTTTC. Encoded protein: CASSEIPGVGVNSGANVLTF.

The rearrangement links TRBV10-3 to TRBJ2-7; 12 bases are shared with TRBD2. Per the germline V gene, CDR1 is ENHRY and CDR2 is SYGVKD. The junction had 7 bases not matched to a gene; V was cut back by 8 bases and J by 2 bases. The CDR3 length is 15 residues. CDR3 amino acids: CAIAPGLAGTYEQYF. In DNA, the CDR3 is TGTGCCATCGCTCCCGGACTAGCGGGGACCTACGAGCAGTACTTC.

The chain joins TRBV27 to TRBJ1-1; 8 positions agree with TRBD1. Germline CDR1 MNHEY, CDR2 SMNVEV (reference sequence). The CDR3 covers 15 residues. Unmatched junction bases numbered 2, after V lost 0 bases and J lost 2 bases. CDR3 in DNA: TGTGCCAGCAGTTTATCCCCAGGGGGCAACACTGAAGCTTTCTTT. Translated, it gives CASSLSPGGNTEAFF.

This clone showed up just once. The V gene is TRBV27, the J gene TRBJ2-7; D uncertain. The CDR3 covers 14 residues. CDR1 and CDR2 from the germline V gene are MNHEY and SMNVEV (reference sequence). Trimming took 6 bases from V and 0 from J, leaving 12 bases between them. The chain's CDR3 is CASSPTWSSYEQYF. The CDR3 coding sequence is TGTGCCAGCAGCCCTACTTGGAGCTCCTACGAGCAGTACTTC.

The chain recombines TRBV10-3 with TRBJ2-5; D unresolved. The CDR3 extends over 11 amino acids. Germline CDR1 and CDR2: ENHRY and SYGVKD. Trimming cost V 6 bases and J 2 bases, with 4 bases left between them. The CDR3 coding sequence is TGTGCCATCAGGAGTCAAGAGACCCAGTACTTC. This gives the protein CAIRSQETQYF.

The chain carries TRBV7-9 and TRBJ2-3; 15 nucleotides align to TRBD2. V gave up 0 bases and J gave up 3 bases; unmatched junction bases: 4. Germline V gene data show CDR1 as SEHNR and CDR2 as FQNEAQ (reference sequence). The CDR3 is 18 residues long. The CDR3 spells CASSLAGLAGGGTDTQYF. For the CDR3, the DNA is TGTGCCAGCAGCTTAGCGGGACTAGCGGGAGGAGGTACAGATACGCAGTATTTT.

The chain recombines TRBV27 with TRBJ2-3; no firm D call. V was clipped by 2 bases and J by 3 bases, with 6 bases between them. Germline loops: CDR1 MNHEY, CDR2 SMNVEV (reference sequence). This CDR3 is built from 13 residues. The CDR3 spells CASSLLETDTQYF. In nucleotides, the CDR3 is TGTGCCAGCAGTTTACTAGAGACAGATACGCAGTATTTT.

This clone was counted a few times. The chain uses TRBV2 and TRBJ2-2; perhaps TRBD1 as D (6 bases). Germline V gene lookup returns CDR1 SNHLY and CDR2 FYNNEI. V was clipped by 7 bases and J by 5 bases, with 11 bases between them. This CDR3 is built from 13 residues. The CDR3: CASMGARTGELFF. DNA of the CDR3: TGTGCCAGCATGGGGGCCCGAACCGGGGAGCTGTTTTTT.

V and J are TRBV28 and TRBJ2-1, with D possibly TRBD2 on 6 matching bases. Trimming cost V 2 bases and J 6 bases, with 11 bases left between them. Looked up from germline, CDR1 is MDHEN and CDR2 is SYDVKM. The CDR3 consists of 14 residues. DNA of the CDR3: TGTGCCAGCAGTTTACAGGGAGGTGGCAATGAGCAGTTCTTC. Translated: CASSLQGGGNEQFF.

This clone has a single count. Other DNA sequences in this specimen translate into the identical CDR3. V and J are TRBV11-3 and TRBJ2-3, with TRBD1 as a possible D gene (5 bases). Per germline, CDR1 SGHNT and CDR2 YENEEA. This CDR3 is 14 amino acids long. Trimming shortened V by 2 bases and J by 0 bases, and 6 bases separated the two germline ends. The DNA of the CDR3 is TGTGCCAGCAGCTTACGGACAAGCACAGATACGCAGTATTTT. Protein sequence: CASSLRTSTDTQYF. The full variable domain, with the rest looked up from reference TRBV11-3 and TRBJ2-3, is EAGVVQSPRYKIIEKKQPVAFWCNPISGHNTLYWYLQNLGQGPELLIRYENEEAVDDSQLPKDRFSAERLKGVDSTLKIQPAELGDSAVYLCASSLRTSTDTQYFGPGTRLTVL.

CDR3 nucleotide sequence: TGTGCCAGCAGCTCCCCTGTAGGGGAGGGGGAGACCCAGTACTTC. Translating gives CASSSPVGEGETQYF. The chain has TRBV5-6 and TRBJ2-5; 7 bases are a match to TRBD2. The V gene's germline CDR1 is SGHDT and CDR2 YYEEEE. This CDR3 region has 15 residues. The junction had 10 bases not matched to a gene; V was cut back by 3 bases and J by 5 bases.

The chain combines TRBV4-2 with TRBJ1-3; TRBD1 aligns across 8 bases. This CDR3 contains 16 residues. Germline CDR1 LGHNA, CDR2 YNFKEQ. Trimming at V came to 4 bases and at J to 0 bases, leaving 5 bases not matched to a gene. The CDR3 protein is CASSLQGVNSGNTIYF. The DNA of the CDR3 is TGTGCCAGCAGCCTACAGGGGGTCAACTCTGGAAACACCATATATTTT.

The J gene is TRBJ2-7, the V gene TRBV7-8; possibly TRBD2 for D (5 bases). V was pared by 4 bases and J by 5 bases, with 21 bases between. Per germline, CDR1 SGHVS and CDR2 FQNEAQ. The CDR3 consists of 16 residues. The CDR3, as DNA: TGTGCCAGCAGCTCTCGTCTTTCGGGGAAATCTGACGAGCAGTACTTC. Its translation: CASSSRLSGKSDEQYF.

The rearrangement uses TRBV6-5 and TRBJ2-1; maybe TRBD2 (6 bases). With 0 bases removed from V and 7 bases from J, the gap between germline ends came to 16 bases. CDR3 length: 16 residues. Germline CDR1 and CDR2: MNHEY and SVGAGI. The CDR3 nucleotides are TGTGCCAGCAGTTACTCTTTTTCCGGGAGAGGGAATGAGCAGTTCTTC. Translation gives CASSYSFSGRGNEQFF.

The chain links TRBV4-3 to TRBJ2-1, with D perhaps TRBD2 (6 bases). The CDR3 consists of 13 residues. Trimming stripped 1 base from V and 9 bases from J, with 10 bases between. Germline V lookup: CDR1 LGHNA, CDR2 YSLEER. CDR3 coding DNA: TGCGCCAGCAGCCAAGGGGGGGATGGTGAGCAGTTCTTC. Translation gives CASSQGGDGEQFF.

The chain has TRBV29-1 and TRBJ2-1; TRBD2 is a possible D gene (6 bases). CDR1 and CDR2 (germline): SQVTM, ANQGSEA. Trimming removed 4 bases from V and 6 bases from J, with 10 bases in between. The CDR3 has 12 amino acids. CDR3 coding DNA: TGCAGCGTTGGGAGGGGACTCAATGAGCAGTTCTTC. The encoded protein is CSVGRGLNEQFF.

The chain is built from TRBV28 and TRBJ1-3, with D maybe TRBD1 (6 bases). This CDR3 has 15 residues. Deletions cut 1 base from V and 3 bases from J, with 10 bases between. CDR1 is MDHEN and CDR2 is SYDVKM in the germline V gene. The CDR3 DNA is TGTGCCAGCAGTTTATTGGGGGCGAGTGGAAACACCATATATTTT. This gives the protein CASSLLGASGNTIYF.

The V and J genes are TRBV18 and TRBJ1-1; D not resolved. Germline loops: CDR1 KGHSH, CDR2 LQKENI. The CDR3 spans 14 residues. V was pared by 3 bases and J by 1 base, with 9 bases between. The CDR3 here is CASSPAQRNTEAFF. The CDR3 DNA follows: TGTGCCAGCTCACCGGCACAGAGGAACACTGAAGCTTTCTTT.

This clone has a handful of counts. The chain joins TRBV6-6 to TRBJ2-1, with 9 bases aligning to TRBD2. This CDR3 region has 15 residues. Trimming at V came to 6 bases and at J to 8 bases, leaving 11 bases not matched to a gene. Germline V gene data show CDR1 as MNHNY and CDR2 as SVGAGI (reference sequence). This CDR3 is CASSPAGTSLYEQFF. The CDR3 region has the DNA TGTGCCAGCAGCCCTGCCGGGACTAGCTTGTATGAGCAGTTCTTC.

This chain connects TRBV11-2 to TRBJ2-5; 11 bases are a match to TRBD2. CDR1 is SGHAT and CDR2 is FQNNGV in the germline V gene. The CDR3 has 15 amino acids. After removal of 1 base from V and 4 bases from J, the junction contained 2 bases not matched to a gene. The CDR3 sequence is CASSLVLAGAETQYF. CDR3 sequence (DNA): TGTGCCAGCAGCTTAGTACTAGCGGGGGCAGAGACCCAGTACTTC.